This T cell receptor (beta chain) was obtained from a study of T cell repertoires in ileal Crohn's disease. For the study at large: All patients had surgery for stricturing (approximately 60%) or penetrating (about 40%) disease. About half of patients got postoperative therapy: approximately twelve thiopurines, 18 anti-TNF.

The CDR3 has 15 residues. In germline, CDR1 is SGHVS, CDR2 FNYEAQ. V lost 2 bases and J lost 8; bases outside the gene matches: 4. Data came from immunoSEQ multiplex PCR; TCRdb stores just in-frame clones and leaves some out. The table lists roughly 20,000 clones, 65% to 80% of them singletons. The time point here: neoterminal ileum biopsy at postoperative endoscopy, about 6 months after surgery. Eligibility required adulthood, ileal or ileocolonic Crohn's disease and indicated ileocolonic resection. General study findings and limits: Compared with non-smokers, active smokers at surgery showed more clonal expansions.

This clone was detected once. No antigen is known for it. The specimen was ileal tissue. The receptor comes from an adult with Crohn's disease. This rearrangement joins TRBV7-6 to TRBJ1-6; 9 bases agree with TRBD1. Here the CDR3 DNA reads TGTGCCAGCAGCTTACAGGGACAGGGTTATTCACCCCTCCACTTT. Translating gives CASSLQGQGYSPLHF.